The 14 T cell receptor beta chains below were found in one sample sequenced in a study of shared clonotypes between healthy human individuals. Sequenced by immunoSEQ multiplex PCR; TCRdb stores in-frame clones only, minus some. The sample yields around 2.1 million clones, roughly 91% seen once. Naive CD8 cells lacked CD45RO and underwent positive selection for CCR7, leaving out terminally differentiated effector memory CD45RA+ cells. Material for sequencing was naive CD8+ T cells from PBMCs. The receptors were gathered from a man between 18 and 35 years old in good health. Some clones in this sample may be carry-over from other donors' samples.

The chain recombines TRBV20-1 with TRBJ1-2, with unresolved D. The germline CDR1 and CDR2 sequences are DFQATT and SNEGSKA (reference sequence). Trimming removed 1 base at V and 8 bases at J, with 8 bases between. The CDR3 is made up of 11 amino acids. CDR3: CSARAKLGYTF. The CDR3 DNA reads TGCAGTGCTAGAGCCAAACTCGGCTACACCTTC.

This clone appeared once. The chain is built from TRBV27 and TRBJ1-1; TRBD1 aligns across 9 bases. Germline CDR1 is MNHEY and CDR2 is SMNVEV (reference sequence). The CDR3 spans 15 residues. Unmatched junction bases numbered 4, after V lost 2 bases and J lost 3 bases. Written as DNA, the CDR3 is TGTGCCAGCAGTTTACGCCGGGACAGGGACACTGAAGCTTTCTTT. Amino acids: CASSLRRDRDTEAFF.

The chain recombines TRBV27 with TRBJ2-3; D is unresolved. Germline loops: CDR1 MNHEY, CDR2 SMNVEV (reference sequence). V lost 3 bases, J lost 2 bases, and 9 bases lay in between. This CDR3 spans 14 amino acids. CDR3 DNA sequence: TGTGCCAGCAGTTTCCTTACTAACACAGATACGCAGTATTTT. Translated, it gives CASSFLTNTDTQYF.

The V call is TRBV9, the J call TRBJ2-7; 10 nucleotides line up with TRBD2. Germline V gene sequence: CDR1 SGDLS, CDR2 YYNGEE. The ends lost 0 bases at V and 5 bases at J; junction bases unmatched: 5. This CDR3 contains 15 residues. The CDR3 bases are TGTGCCAGCAGCGTAGATCTAGCGGGAGTTAACGAGCAGTACTTC. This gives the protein CASSVDLAGVNEQYF.

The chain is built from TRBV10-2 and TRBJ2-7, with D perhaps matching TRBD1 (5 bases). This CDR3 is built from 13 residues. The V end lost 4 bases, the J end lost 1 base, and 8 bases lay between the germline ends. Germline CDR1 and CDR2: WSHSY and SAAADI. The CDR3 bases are TGCGCCAGCAGTGGCAGACAGTCCTACGAGCAGTACTTC. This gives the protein CASSGRQSYEQYF.

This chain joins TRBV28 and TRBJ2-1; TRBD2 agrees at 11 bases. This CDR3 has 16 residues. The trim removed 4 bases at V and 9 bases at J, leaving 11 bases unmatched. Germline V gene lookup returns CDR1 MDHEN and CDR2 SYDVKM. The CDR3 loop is CASSSGLAGPLAEQFF. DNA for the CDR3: TGTGCCAGCAGTTCCGGACTAGCGGGTCCCCTCGCTGAGCAGTTCTTC.

The CDR3 region is CASSLVAGDYEQYF. The CDR3 DNA is TGTGCCAGCAGTTTAGTGGCGGGAGACTACGAGCAGTACTTC. V is TRBV28 and J is TRBJ2-7, with TRBD2 identical over 7 bases. The ends lost 2 bases at V and 3 bases at J; junction bases unmatched: 4. The CDR3 runs to 14 residues. CDR1 and CDR2 (germline): MDHEN, SYDVKM.

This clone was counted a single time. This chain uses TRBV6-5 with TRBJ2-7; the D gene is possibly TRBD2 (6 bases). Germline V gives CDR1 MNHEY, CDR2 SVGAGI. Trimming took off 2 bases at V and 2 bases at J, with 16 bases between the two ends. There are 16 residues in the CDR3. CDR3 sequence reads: CASSYVIAEAPYEQYF. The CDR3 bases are TGTGCCAGCAGTTACGTGATAGCGGAGGCTCCCTACGAGCAGTACTTC.

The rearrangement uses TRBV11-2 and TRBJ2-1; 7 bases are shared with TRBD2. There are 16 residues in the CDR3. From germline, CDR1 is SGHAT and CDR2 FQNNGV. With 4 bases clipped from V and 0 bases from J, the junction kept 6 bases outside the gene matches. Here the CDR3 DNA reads TGTGCCAGCAGCTGGGAGGGATCCTACTCCTACAATGAGCAGTTCTTC. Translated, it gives CASSWEGSYSYNEQFF.

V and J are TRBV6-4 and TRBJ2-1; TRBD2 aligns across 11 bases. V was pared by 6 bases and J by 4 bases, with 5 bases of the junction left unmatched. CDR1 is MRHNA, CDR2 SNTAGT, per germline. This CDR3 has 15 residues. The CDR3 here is CASSMTSGVYNEQFF. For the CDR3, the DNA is TGTGCCAGCAGCATGACTAGCGGGGTTTACAATGAGCAGTTCTTC.

This CDR3 reads CASSLARVADQETQYF. Written as DNA, the CDR3 is TGTGCCAGCAGCTTGGCCAGGGTTGCAGACCAAGAGACCCAGTACTTC. The chain uses TRBV5-6 and TRBJ2-5, with a tentative D call TRBD1 (5 bases). The CDR3 has 16 residues. Trimming removed 0 bases at V and 0 bases at J, with 12 bases between. The V gene's germline CDR1 is SGHDT and CDR2 YYEEEE. Variable domain in full (rest from reference TRBV5-6 and TRBJ2-5): DAGVTQSPTHLIKTRGQQVTLRCSPKSGHDTVSWYQQALGQGPQFIFQYYEEEERQRGNFPDRFSGHQFPNYSSELNVNALLLGDSALYLCASSLARVADQETQYFGPGTRLLVL.

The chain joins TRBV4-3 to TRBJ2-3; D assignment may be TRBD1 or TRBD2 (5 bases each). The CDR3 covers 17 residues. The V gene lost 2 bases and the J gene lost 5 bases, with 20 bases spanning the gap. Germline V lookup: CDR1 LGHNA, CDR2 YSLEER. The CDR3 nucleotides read TGCGCCAGCAGCCAAAACCGGGACGAGTTCATGGGAGATACGCAGTATTTT. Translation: CASSQNRDEFMGDTQYF.

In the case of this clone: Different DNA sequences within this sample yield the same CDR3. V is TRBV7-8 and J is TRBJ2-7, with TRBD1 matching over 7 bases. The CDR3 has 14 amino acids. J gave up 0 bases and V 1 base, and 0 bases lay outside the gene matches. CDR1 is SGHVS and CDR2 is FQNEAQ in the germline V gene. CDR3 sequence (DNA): TGTGCCAGCAGCTTAGACAGGGGCTCCTACGAGCAGTACTTC. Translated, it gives CASSLDRGSYEQYF.

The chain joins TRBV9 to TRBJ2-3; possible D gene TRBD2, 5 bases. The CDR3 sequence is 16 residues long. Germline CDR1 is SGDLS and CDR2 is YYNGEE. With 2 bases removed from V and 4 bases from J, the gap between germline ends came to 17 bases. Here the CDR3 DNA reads TGTGCCAGCAGCGTGGGTGTCGGGATTGGAGCAGATACGCAGTATTTT. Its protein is CASSVGVGIGADTQYF.